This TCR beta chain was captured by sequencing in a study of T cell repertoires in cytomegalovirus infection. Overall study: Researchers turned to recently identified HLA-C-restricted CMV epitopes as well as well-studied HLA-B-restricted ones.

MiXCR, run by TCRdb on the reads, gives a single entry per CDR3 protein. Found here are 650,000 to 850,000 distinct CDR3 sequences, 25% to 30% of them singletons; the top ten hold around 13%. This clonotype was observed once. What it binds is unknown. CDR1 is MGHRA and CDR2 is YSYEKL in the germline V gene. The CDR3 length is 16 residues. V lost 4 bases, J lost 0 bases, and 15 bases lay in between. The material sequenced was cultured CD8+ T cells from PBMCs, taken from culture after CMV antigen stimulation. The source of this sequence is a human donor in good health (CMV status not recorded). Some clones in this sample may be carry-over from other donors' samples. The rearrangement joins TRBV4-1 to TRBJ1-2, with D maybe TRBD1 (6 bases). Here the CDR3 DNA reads TGCGCCAGCAGCCGCGCACACAGGGATCCTAACTATGGCTACACCTTC. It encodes CASSRAHRDPNYGYTF.